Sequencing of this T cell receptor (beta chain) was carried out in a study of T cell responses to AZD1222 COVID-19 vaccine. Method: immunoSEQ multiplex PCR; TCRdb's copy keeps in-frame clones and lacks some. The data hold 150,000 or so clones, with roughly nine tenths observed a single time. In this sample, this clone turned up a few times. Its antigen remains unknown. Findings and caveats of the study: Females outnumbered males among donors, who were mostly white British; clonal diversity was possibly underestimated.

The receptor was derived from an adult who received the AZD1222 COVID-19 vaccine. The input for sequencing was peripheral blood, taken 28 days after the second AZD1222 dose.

In DNA form, the CDR3 reads TGTGCCAGCAGCCATTGGATGGAAGAGACCCAGTACTTC. This codes for CASSHWMEETQYF. The gene calls are TRBV4-2 and TRBJ2-5; D is undetermined. CDR3 length equals 13 residues. With 3 bases removed from V and 3 bases from J, the gap between germline ends came to 8 bases. Looked up from germline, CDR1 is LGHNA and CDR2 is YNFKEQ.